These 17 T cell receptor beta chains were all obtained from the same sample, sequenced in a study of regulatory and conventional T cells in RAG deficiency. Blood CD4+ CD25-low CD127-high conventional T cells supplied the genomic DNA template. Clones were read by immunoSEQ multiplex PCR, and TCRdb kept only the in-frame ones, dropping some. Among 30,000 to 40,000 clones listed, around 76% were seen once. The same specimen was also included in a second study, on regulatory T cells. As that report states: The PCR used 52 TRBV and 13 TRBJ primers.

The sequenced sample consisted of CD4+ effector T cells sorted from blood. The receptors originated from a human donor in good health.

The gene calls are TRBV29-1 and TRBJ2-2, with D perhaps TRBD2 (7 bases). Trimming left V 0 bases short and J 4 bases short, with 18 bases between. The CDR3 length is 17 residues. Per germline, CDR1 SQVTM and CDR2 ANQGSEA. As DNA, the CDR3 is TGCAGCGTTGAAGAGGTTAGGACAGCGGGGAGCACCGGGGAGCTGTTTTTT. It encodes CSVEEVRTAGSTGELFF.

The chain couples TRBV25-1 to TRBJ2-2, with no clear D. With 2 bases removed from V and 3 bases from J, the gap between germline ends came to 10 bases. Looked up from germline, CDR1 is MGHDK and CDR2 is SYGVNS. CDR3 length: 15 residues. The CDR3 nucleotides are TGTGCCAGCAGTGAAAGTGGATGGGACACCGGGGAGCTGTTTTTT. Encoded protein: CASSESGWDTGELFF.

This clone showed up just a few times. The V call is TRBV21-1, the J call TRBJ1-2; no check of the table's D call, TRBD1, against the DNA was made. TRBV21-1 is described as a pseudogene. This CDR3 is built from 15 residues. DNA for the CDR3: TGTGCCAGCAGCAAAAGGGGGTCAGGGGGCTATGGCTACACCTTC. Amino acids: CASSKRGSGGYGYTF.

V usage is TRBV7-2 and J usage is TRBJ2-1; either TRBD1 or TRBD2 may supply D (5 bases each). This CDR3 spans 16 amino acids. Between the trimmed V and J ends, which lost 2 bases and 2 bases, there was a span of 13 bases. Germline V gene lookup returns CDR1 SGHTA and CDR2 FQGNSA. CDR3 region: CASSLLGRAAYNEQFF. The CDR3 region has the DNA TGTGCCAGCAGCTTATTGGGGCGGGCGGCCTACAATGAGCAGTTCTTC.

The rearrangement uses TRBV6-1 and TRBJ1-1; 8 bases fit TRBD1. The CDR3 has 14 residues. Germline V gene data show CDR1 as MNHNS and CDR2 as SASEGT. V shed 8 bases, J shed 3 bases, and the junction held 8 bases outside the gene matches. In DNA form, the CDR3 reads TGTGCCAGCCTCCCAGGGGGCCGGGACACTGAAGCTTTCTTT. Its protein is CASLPGGRDTEAFF.

The chain recombines TRBV28 with TRBJ2-1; TRBD2 agrees at 9 bases. The germline CDR1 and CDR2 sequences are MDHEN and SYDVKM. Losses at the gene ends were 8 bases for V and 2 bases for J; bases not matched to a gene: 7. The CDR3 consists of 15 residues. The CDR3 DNA sequence: TGTGCCAGCGGACTGAGCGGGGGGACCTACAATGAGCAGTTCTTC. Translation gives CASGLSGGTYNEQFF.

The chain links TRBV19 to TRBJ2-7; 7 bases agree with TRBD2. CDR3 length equals 13 residues. J gave up 2 bases and V 7 bases, and 5 bases lay outside the gene matches. Germline CDR1 and CDR2: LNHDA and SQIVND (reference sequence). CDR3 sequence: CASKAGSTYEQYF. Here the CDR3 DNA reads TGTGCCAGTAAAGCGGGGTCCACCTACGAGCAGTACTTC.

The chain uses TRBV6-6 and TRBJ2-7; D may be TRBD1 or TRBD2 (5 bases each). V was cut by 8 bases and J by 6 bases, with 14 bases left in between. The CDR3 totals 12 residues. Germline V gene sequence: CDR1 MNHNY, CDR2 SVGAGI (reference sequence). CDR3 in DNA: TGTGCCAGCCACAACTGGGGGACCGAGCAGTACTTC. It codes for CASHNWGTEQYF.

The chain employs TRBV19 and TRBJ1-1, with a tentative D call TRBD1 (5 bases). The CDR3 has 16 residues. The germline V gene encodes CDR1 LNHDA and CDR2 SQIVND (reference sequence). With 4 bases removed from V and 5 bases from J, the gap between germline ends came to 20 bases. The CDR3 region is CASSSIEAGKTTEAFF. In DNA, the CDR3 is TGTGCCAGTAGTAGCATCGAGGCAGGGAAAACAACTGAAGCTTTCTTT.

This chain links TRBV5-1 with TRBJ2-2, with D possibly matching TRBD1 (6 bases). The CDR3 has 15 residues. V was trimmed by 4 bases and J by 4 bases, leaving 14 bases between them. Per germline, CDR1 SGHRS and CDR2 YFSETQ. CDR3 protein: CASSLGQTSTGELFF. The CDR3 region has the DNA TGCGCCAGCAGCCTCGGACAGACCTCCACCGGGGAGCTGTTTTTT.

The chain joins TRBV28 to TRBJ1-2, with D perhaps TRBD1 (5 bases). V gave up 5 bases and J gave up 7 bases, with 17 bases separating them. Germline CDR1 reads MDHEN; CDR2 reads SYDVKM. The length of the CDR3 is 14 residues. The CDR3 DNA is TGTGCCAGCAGTCTACAGGCAGGGTACGGTGGCTACACCTTC. Its protein product is CASSLQAGYGGYTF.

The V gene is TRBV18, the J gene TRBJ2-7, with TRBD1 identical over 9 bases. Germline V lookup: CDR1 KGHSH, CDR2 LQKENI. The CDR3 length is 16 residues. The V gene end was trimmed by 1 base and the J gene end by 3 bases; junction bases not matched to a gene: 7. The CDR3 DNA reads as TGTGCCAGCTCACCACAACAGGGGGCGCAAGGCTACGAGCAGTACTTC. Translation: CASSPQQGAQGYEQYF. Combining the CDR3 with reference TRBV18 and TRBJ2-7 gives the whole variable domain NAGVMQNPRHLVRRRGQEARLRCSPMKGHSHVYWYRQLPEEGLKFMVYLQKENIIDESGMPKERFSAEFPKEGPSILRIQQVVRGDSAAYFCASSPQQGAQGYEQYFGPGTRLTVT.

The chain joins TRBV5-6 to TRBJ2-5; 7 bases align to TRBD1. This CDR3 has 17 amino acids. The germline CDR1 and CDR2 sequences are SGHDT and YYEEEE. J lost 2 bases, V lost 2 bases, and 12 bases had no gene match. The CDR3 bases are TGTGCCAGCAGCTTCCGGACAGGAAGACCCCTTCAAGAGACCCAGTACTTC. Residues: CASSFRTGRPLQETQYF.

The genes are TRBV4-1 and TRBJ2-1; D is possibly TRBD1 (6 bases). This CDR3 region has 16 residues. The V end lost 0 bases, the J end lost 2 bases, and 11 bases lay between the germline ends. Germline assignment: CDR1 MGHRA and CDR2 YSYEKL. CDR3 sequence reads: CASSQEGDRTYNEQFF. CDR3 sequence (DNA): TGCGCCAGCAGCCAAGAGGGAGACAGGACCTACAATGAGCAGTTCTTC.

The chain couples TRBV6-1 to TRBJ1-1; D unresolved. Germline assignment: CDR1 MNHNS and CDR2 SASEGT. V was cut by 7 bases and J by 3 bases, with 18 bases left in between. The CDR3 is made up of 15 amino acids. CDR3 in amino acids: CASKRHLKPDTEAFF. CDR3 bases: TGTGCCAGCAAGAGGCACCTCAAGCCGGACACTGAAGCTTTCTTT.

The genes are TRBV5-1 and TRBJ2-5; D may be TRBD1 or TRBD2 (6 bases each). The CDR3 loop spans 15 amino acids. Germline V CDR1 and CDR2: SGHRS, YFSETQ. V was trimmed by 0 bases and J by 5 bases, leaving 14 bases between them. The CDR3 DNA reads as TGCGCCAGCAGCTTGGCCGGGGGCTTGTGGGAGACCCAGTACTTC. Protein: CASSLAGGLWETQYF. Full variable domain (outside the CDR3, taken from reference TRBV5-1 and TRBJ2-5): KAGVTQTPRYLIKTRGQQVTLSCSPISGHRSVSWYQQTPGQGLQFLFEYFSETQRNKGNFPGRFSGRQFSNSRSEMNVSTLELGDSALYLCASSLAGGLWETQYFGPGTRLLVL.

The chain couples TRBV5-1 to TRBJ1-2, with D tentatively TRBD1 (6 bases). The V end lost 0 bases, the J end lost 4 bases, and 13 bases lay between the germline ends. Germline V lookup: CDR1 SGHRS, CDR2 YFSETQ. The CDR3 consists of 15 residues. DNA for the CDR3: TGCGCCAGCAGCTTGGCGCCGGGGGCGGGCTATGGCTACACCTTC. Its translation is CASSLAPGAGYGYTF.